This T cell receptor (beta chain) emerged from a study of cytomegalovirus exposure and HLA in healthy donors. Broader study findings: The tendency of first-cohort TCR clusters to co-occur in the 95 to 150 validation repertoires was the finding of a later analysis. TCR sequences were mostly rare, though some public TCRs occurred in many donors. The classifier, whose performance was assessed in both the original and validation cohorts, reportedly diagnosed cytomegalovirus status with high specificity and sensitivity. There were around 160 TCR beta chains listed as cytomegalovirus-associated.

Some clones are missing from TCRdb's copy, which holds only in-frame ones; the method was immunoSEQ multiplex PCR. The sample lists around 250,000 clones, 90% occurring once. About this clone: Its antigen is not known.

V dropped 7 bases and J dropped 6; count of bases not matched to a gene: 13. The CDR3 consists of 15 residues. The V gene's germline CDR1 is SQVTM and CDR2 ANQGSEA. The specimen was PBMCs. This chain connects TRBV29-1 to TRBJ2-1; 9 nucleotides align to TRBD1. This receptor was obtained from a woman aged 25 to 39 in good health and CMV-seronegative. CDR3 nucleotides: TGCAGCGACCTGAATTTCGGACAGGGGAGCAATGAGCAGTTCTTC. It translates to CSDLNFGQGSNEQFF.